The 25 T cell receptor beta chains given below trace back to one sample, sequenced in a study of T cell changes during pregnancy in multiple sclerosis. Sequenced by immunoSEQ multiplex PCR; TCRdb stores in-frame clones only, minus some. The sample includes just over 40,000 clones, about 87% of them seen just once. The specimen comprised peripheral blood, sampled in the first trimester of pregnancy. The receptors originated from a female donor in good health, enrolled as a control in a pregnancy study.

The chain has TRBV9 and TRBJ1-2, with 8 bases fitting TRBD1. Germline assignment: CDR1 SGDLS and CDR2 YYNGEE. The CDR3 totals 16 residues. With 4 bases clipped from V and 3 bases from J, the junction kept 11 bases outside the gene matches. DNA for the CDR3: TGTGCCAGCAGCTTCGGACCCCTGGACAGGGACTATGGCTACACCTTC. Translating gives CASSFGPLDRDYGYTF. Using reference TRBV9 and TRBJ1-2 for the parts outside the CDR3, the full variable domain is DSGVTQTPKHLITATGQRVTLRCSPRSGDLSVYWYQQSLDQGLQFLIQYYNGEERAKGNILERFSAQQFPDLHSELNLSSLELGDSALYFCASSFGPLDRDYGYTFGSGTRLTVV.

This chain connects TRBV29-1 to TRBJ1-5; tentative D call: TRBD1 (6 bases). The V and J ends lost 6 bases and 3 bases respectively, with 15 bases between them. This CDR3 comprises 14 residues. CDR1 SQVTM and CDR2 ANQGSEA come from the germline V gene. The CDR3 here is CSVAIEGDNQPQHF. For the CDR3, the DNA is TGCAGCGTCGCGATAGAGGGGGACAATCAGCCCCAGCATTTT.

This clone was observed once. The chain couples TRBV25-1 to TRBJ2-2; D is undetermined. The V gene lost 7 bases and the J gene lost 0 bases, with 9 bases spanning the gap. The CDR3 has 14 residues. Germline V gene sequence: CDR1 MGHDK, CDR2 SYGVNS. CDR3 in DNA: TGTGCCAGCACTAAGACATCGAACACCGGGGAGCTGTTTTTT. Translated, it gives CASTKTSNTGELFF.

V usage is TRBV18 and J usage is TRBJ1-1; 7 nucleotides agree with TRBD1. The germline V gene encodes CDR1 KGHSH and CDR2 LQKENI. CDR3 length: 15 residues. With 0 bases clipped from V and 1 base from J, the junction kept 2 bases outside the gene matches. The chain's CDR3 is CASSPPRQGNTEAFF. The CDR3 nucleotides read TGTGCCAGCTCACCACCGCGACAGGGGAACACTGAAGCTTTCTTT.

On this clone itself: One junction end does not reproduce the germline sequence, and a read error may be involved. The V call is TRBV30, the J call TRBJ1-2; D ambiguous. This CDR3 has 14 amino acids. Germline lookup yields CDR1 GTSNPN and CDR2 SVGIG (reference sequence). The CDR3 coding sequence is TGTGCCCGGAGTGTAGGCGGGGTAGGCTATGGCTACACCTTC. Amino acid sequence: CARSVGGVGYGYTF. The full variable domain, its missing parts supplied by reference TRBV30 and TRBJ1-2, is SQTIHQWPATLVQPVGSPLSLECTVEGTSNPNLYWYRQAAGRGLQLLFYSVGIGQISSEVPQNLSASRPQDRQFILSSKKLLLSDSGFYLCARSVGGVGYGYTFGSGTRLTVV.

In its sample, this clone was seen a few times. The chain uses TRBV10-3 and TRBJ1-2; D may be TRBD1 (5 bases). Germline-derived CDR1 and CDR2 are ENHRY and SYGVKD. The length of the CDR3 is 15 residues. Trimming stripped 6 bases from V and 6 bases from J, with 20 bases between. The CDR3: CAIRSSTQGADGYTF. The CDR3 DNA sequence: TGTGCCATCAGGTCATCGACCCAGGGCGCGGATGGCTACACCTTC.

This clone appeared a single time. This sample includes further DNA sequences coding for the same CDR3. The rearrangement uses TRBV15 and TRBJ2-7; possible D gene TRBD2, 5 bases. V was pared by 0 bases and J by 6 bases, with 12 bases between. Germline V gene data show CDR1 as LNHNV and CDR2 as YYDKDF (reference sequence). The CDR3 is 14 residues long. As DNA, the CDR3 is TGTGCCACCAGCAGAGATCGAAGGGCGGGCGAGCAGTACTTC. Residues: CATSRDRRAGEQYF.

The chain uses TRBV10-1 and TRBJ1-1, with D uncertain. This CDR3 is 15 amino acids long. V shed 9 bases and J shed 4 bases, with 21 bases lying between them. Germline V CDR1 and CDR2: WNHNN, SYGVQD (reference sequence). DNA for the CDR3: TGCGCCAGTAGAAACAACCGGACTGGGAGCACTGAAGCTTTCTTT. This codes for CASRNNRTGSTEAFF.

The chain joins TRBV30 to TRBJ2-1; TRBD2 is a possible D gene (7 bases). V shed 3 bases and J shed 0 bases, with 15 bases lying between them. Germline V CDR1 and CDR2: GTSNPN, SVGIG (reference sequence). The CDR3 runs to 16 residues. The CDR3 loop reads CAWSMGGGSSYNEQFF. The DNA for the CDR3 is TGTGCCTGGAGCATGGGGGGCGGGAGCTCCTACAATGAGCAGTTCTTC.

This chain uses TRBV5-1 with TRBJ2-3; 7 nucleotides match TRBD2. Germline V gene sequence: CDR1 SGHRS, CDR2 YFSETQ. The CDR3 is 14 amino acids. V gave up 4 bases and J gave up 6 bases; unmatched junction bases: 8. The CDR3 reads CASSRDLGGDTQYF. DNA of the CDR3: TGCGCCAGCAGCCGGGACTTGGGGGGGGATACGCAGTATTTT. The whole variable domain, filled in from reference TRBV5-1 and TRBJ2-3, reads KAGVTQTPRYLIKTRGQQVTLSCSPISGHRSVSWYQQTPGQGLQFLFEYFSETQRNKGNFPGRFSGRQFSNSRSEMNVSTLELGDSALYLCASSRDLGGDTQYFGPGTRLTVL.

Comment on this clone: Germline and junction disagree at one end, which may indicate a read error. The chain joins TRBV4-2 to TRBJ2-1; 7 nucleotides agree with TRBD1. The CDR3 has 16 residues. Germline CDR1 reads LGHNA; CDR2 reads YNFKEQ. Here the CDR3 reads CASSTARDSSDNEQFF. Here the CDR3 DNA reads TGTGCCAGCAGCACCGCCCGGGACAGCTCCGACAATGAGCAGTTCTTC.

The chain is built from TRBV5-1 and TRBJ2-7; D perhaps matches TRBD2 (6 bases). The CDR3 runs to 14 residues. V was trimmed by 2 bases and J by 0 bases, leaving 9 bases between them. Germline V gene sequence: CDR1 SGHRS, CDR2 YFSETQ. The CDR3 nucleotides read TGCGCCAGCAGCTTTAGCGGCACCTCCTACGAGCAGTACTTC. Translation: CASSFSGTSYEQYF. The variable domain in full, with the rest retrieved from reference TRBV5-1 and TRBJ2-7, is KAGVTQTPRYLIKTRGQQVTLSCSPISGHRSVSWYQQTPGQGLQFLFEYFSETQRNKGNFPGRFSGRQFSNSRSEMNVSTLELGDSALYLCASSFSGTSYEQYFGPGTRLTVT.

This clone was seen repeatedly, ten times or more. The chain carries TRBV6-4 and TRBJ2-1, with TRBD2 as a possible D gene (5 bases). This CDR3 has 13 residues. The germline CDR1 and CDR2 sequences are MRHNA and SNTAGT. V was shortened by 2 bases and J by 10 bases, with 12 bases between the two germline ends. In DNA form, the CDR3 reads TGTGCCAGCAGTGACCGGGATACGGGAGAGCAGTTCTTC. Its protein is CASSDRDTGEQFF.

The rearrangement joins TRBV7-9 to TRBJ1-4; maybe TRBD1 (5 bases). Germline loops: CDR1 SEHNR, CDR2 FQNEAQ (reference sequence). The CDR3 is 16 residues long. The V end was cut by 6 bases, the J end by 6 bases, with 20 bases between. The CDR3: CASRRSLGQGDEKLFF. DNA for the CDR3: TGTGCCAGCAGACGCAGTCTAGGGCAGGGTGATGAAAAACTGTTTTTT.

The genes are TRBV5-1 and TRBJ2-5; 9 positions match TRBD2. Germline trimming cut 3 bases from V and 7 bases from J; bases unmatched to any gene: 10. The length of the CDR3 is 15 residues. Germline lookup yields CDR1 SGHRS and CDR2 YFSETQ. CDR3 in amino acids: CASSSGVAGEGTQYF. CDR3 DNA: TGCGCCAGCAGCTCCGGGGTAGCGGGAGAAGGGACCCAGTACTTC.

The chain employs TRBV7-9 and TRBJ2-1; 10 bases align to TRBD2. Per germline, CDR1 SEHNR and CDR2 FQNEAQ (reference sequence). CDR3 size: 15 residues. V dropped 11 bases and J dropped 5; count of bases not matched to a gene: 12. The CDR3 DNA follows: TGTGCCGACGACTCCGCCGGGACTAGCGACAATGAGCAGTTCTTC. Its translation: CADDSAGTSDNEQFF.

This rearrangement joins TRBV7-8 to TRBJ2-1, with 12 bases lining up with TRBD2. This CDR3 has 15 residues. Germline V lookup: CDR1 SGHVS, CDR2 FQNEAQ. With 0 bases clipped from V and 8 bases from J, the junction kept 2 bases outside the gene matches. The CDR3 nucleotides are TGTGCCAGCAGCTTAGCGGGACTAGCGGGCCATGAGCAGTTCTTC. As protein: CASSLAGLAGHEQFF. Full variable domain (rest looked up from reference TRBV7-8 and TRBJ2-1): GAGVSQSPRYKVAKRGQDVALRCDPISGHVSLFWYQQALGQGPEFLTYFQNEAQLDKSGLPSDRFFAERPEGSVSTLKIQRTQQEDSAVYLCASSLAGLAGHEQFFGPGTRLTVL.

The chain carries TRBV5-8 and TRBJ2-5; possible D gene TRBD1, 6 bases. Trimming cost V 5 bases and J 1 base, with 12 bases left between them. The germline V gene has CDR1 SGHTS and CDR2 YDEGEE. This CDR3 region has 14 residues. CDR3 bases: TGTGCCAGCAGACGACAGGAATTCCAAGAGACCCAGTACTTC. Translating gives CASRRQEFQETQYF.

The CDR3 reads CASSEGTGGNYEQYF. In DNA form, the CDR3 reads TGTGCCAGCAGTGAAGGGACAGGGGGCAACTACGAGCAGTACTTC. The chain has TRBV6-1 and TRBJ2-7, with TRBD1 identical over 11 bases. CDR1 and CDR2 (germline): MNHNS, SASEGT. Trimming cost V 1 base and J 3 bases; bases outside gene matches: 2. This CDR3 is 15 amino acids long.

CDR3 loop: CASSPLGTANTEAFF. The CDR3 nucleotides are TGTGCCAGCAGCCCCCTGGGGACAGCGAACACTGAAGCTTTCTTT. The chain links TRBV7-2 to TRBJ1-1, with TRBD1 matching 7 bases. CDR1 and CDR2 from the germline V gene are SGHTA and FQGNSA. V lost 5 bases, J lost 1 base, and 7 bases stayed unmatched. This CDR3 is 15 amino acids long.

V and J are TRBV6-5 and TRBJ2-2; no clear D gene. Germline values: CDR1 MNHEY, CDR2 SVGAGI. V was trimmed by 6 bases and J by 3 bases, leaving 11 bases between them. The CDR3 length is 14 residues. The CDR3 here is CASSLNRYTGELFF. CDR3 DNA sequence: TGTGCCAGCAGCCTAAATCGTTACACCGGGGAGCTGTTTTTT.

This chain links TRBV5-1 with TRBJ2-2; 10 bases line up with TRBD2. This CDR3 contains 19 residues. The germline V gene encodes CDR1 SGHRS and CDR2 YFSETQ. V lost 5 bases and J lost 5; bases outside the gene matches: 18. CDR3 in amino acids: CASRFNGLAGDRETGELFF. CDR3 DNA sequence: TGCGCCAGCAGATTCAATGGGCTAGCGGGAGACAGGGAAACCGGGGAGCTGTTTTTT. The whole variable domain, remainder taken from reference TRBV5-1 and TRBJ2-2, is KAGVTQTPRYLIKTRGQQVTLSCSPISGHRSVSWYQQTPGQGLQFLFEYFSETQRNKGNFPGRFSGRQFSNSRSEMNVSTLELGDSALYLCASRFNGLAGDRETGELFFGEGSRLTVL.

The chain recombines TRBV28 with TRBJ1-4; D is ambiguous. The V gene lost 3 bases and the J gene lost 4 bases, with 12 bases spanning the gap. This CDR3 spans 15 amino acids. Germline V gene lookup returns CDR1 MDHEN and CDR2 SYDVKM. The CDR3 here is CASSFLVGGNEKLFF. For the CDR3, the DNA is TGTGCCAGCAGTTTTTTAGTTGGAGGTAATGAAAAACTGTTTTTT.

V and J are TRBV18 and TRBJ2-1, with 13 nucleotides matching TRBD2. V shed 4 bases, J shed 4 bases, and the junction held 7 bases outside the gene matches. Germline CDR1 is KGHSH and CDR2 is LQKENI. This CDR3 region has 17 residues. The CDR3 DNA reads TGTGCCAGCTCACGCAATCCGGGACTAGCGGGATACAATGAGCAGTTCTTC. Amino acids: CASSRNPGLAGYNEQFF.

The chain has TRBV28 and TRBJ2-5, with 9 bases aligning to TRBD1. The CDR3 runs 15 residues. With 2 bases clipped from V and 7 bases from J, the junction kept 8 bases outside the gene matches. Germline CDR1 is MDHEN and CDR2 is SYDVKM. CDR3 sequence: CASSLPQGALGTQYF. The CDR3, as DNA: TGTGCCAGCAGTTTACCACAGGGGGCCTTGGGGACCCAGTACTTC.